Presented here are 2 T cell receptor beta chains from one specimen sequenced in a study of T cells in Graves' hyperthyroidism and ophthalmopathy. There were TCR beta CDR3 regions amplified from RNA transcripts. The HTBI primer set drove a first-round RT-PCR of the TCR CDR3. MiXCR, run by TCRdb on the multiplex PCR reads, gives a single entry per CDR3 protein. The table has about 610,000 distinct CDR3 sequences, about 14% seen once. The source material was blood. These receptors were taken from a woman between 40 and 50 years old with Graves' ophthalmopathy.

In its sample, this clonotype was seen many times. The rearrangement uses TRBV11-1 and TRBJ2-2; no clear D gene. Germline lookup yields CDR1 SGHAT and CDR2 FQDESV (reference sequence). V lost 6 bases, J lost 0 bases, and 14 bases lay in between. There are 16 residues in the CDR3. For the CDR3, the DNA is TGTGCCAGCAGGTCAGGAAGGTCGGCGAACACCGGGGAGCTGTTTTTT. Protein: CASRSGRSANTGELFF.

This clonotype was seen at least ten times. CDR3 amino acids: CASSRNGPTLGGEQYF. The CDR3 DNA sequence: TGTGCCAGCAGTAGAAATGGACCCACCCTGGGGGGCGAGCAGTACTTC. The chain carries TRBV12-3 or TRBV12-4 and TRBJ2-7, with D tentatively TRBD2 (6 bases). V was pared by 5 bases and J by 6 bases, with 23 bases between. The CDR3 runs 16 residues.